These 26 T cell receptor beta chains came from one sample sequenced in a study of T cell responses to AZD1222 COVID-19 vaccine. Some clones are missing from TCRdb's copy, which holds only in-frame ones; the method was immunoSEQ multiplex PCR. This table holds about 140,000 clones, 89% found once. This specimen was peripheral blood, taken on day 0 of AZD1222 vaccination. Receptors were obtained from an adult in good health.

The chain has TRBV18 and TRBJ1-5; 11 nucleotides match TRBD1. The CDR3 is 15 residues long. Germline CDR1 and CDR2: KGHSH and LQKENI. V trimming: 6 bases; J trimming: 7 bases; junction bases outside the gene matches: 8. CDR3 sequence (DNA): TGTGCCAGCTCGCCCGGACAGGGGGCGAAACAGCCCCAGCATTTT. Translating gives CASSPGQGAKQPQHF. The full variable domain, its missing parts supplied by reference TRBV18 and TRBJ1-5, is NAGVMQNPRHLVRRRGQEARLRCSPMKGHSHVYWYRQLPEEGLKFMVYLQKENIIDESGMPKERFSAEFPKEGPSILRIQQVVRGDSAAYFCASSPGQGAKQPQHFGDGTRLSIL.

This rearrangement joins TRBV27 to TRBJ2-2; D unclear. The CDR3 runs to 14 residues. The germline V and J ends were trimmed by 3 bases and 6 bases, with 11 bases remaining between them. Germline CDR1 and CDR2: MNHEY and SMNVEV (reference sequence). The CDR3 DNA sequence: TGTGCCAGCAGTTTGACGTGGAATCCCGGGGAGCTGTTTTTT. Translating it yields CASSLTWNPGELFF.

The chain joins TRBV5-1 to TRBJ2-2, with TRBD2 matching 8 bases. The trim removed 4 bases at V and 4 bases at J, leaving 3 bases unmatched. Per germline, CDR1 SGHRS and CDR2 YFSETQ. This CDR3 comprises 14 residues. The CDR3 coding sequence is TGCGCCAGCAGCCGTAGCGGGGTCACCGGGGAGCTGTTTTTT. This sequence encodes CASSRSGVTGELFF.

This chain joins TRBV27 and TRBJ2-7, with D perhaps TRBD1 (5 bases). V was trimmed by 5 bases and J by 2 bases, leaving 16 bases between them. The germline gives CDR1 MNHEY, CDR2 SMNVEV (reference sequence). The CDR3 has 15 amino acids. The CDR3 bases are TGTGCCAGCAGTCGCAGGGTGGGGCCTACCTACGAGCAGTACTTC. Translation gives CASSRRVGPTYEQYF.

V is TRBV27 and J is TRBJ1-1; possible D gene TRBD1, 5 bases. The V gene lost 2 bases and the J gene lost 7 bases, with 17 bases spanning the gap. The CDR3 spans 15 residues. CDR1 MNHEY and CDR2 SMNVEV come from the germline V gene (reference sequence). CDR3 amino acids: CASSLQGVGSGEAFF. The DNA for the CDR3 is TGTGCCAGCAGTTTACAAGGGGTCGGTTCGGGTGAAGCTTTCTTT.

The chain combines TRBV27 with TRBJ2-7, with TRBD1 identical over 7 bases. Germline CDR1 and CDR2: MNHEY and SMNVEV (reference sequence). The CDR3 length is 12 residues. With V trimmed by 7 bases and J by 2 bases, 2 bases remained unmatched. CDR3 in DNA: TGTGCCAGCAAAGGACAGGCCTACGAGCAGTACTTC. It codes for CASKGQAYEQYF.

The V and J genes are TRBV28 and TRBJ2-1; D remains ambiguous. V was clipped by 6 bases and J by 10 bases, with 13 bases between them. Germline V gene lookup returns CDR1 MDHEN and CDR2 SYDVKM. CDR3 length: 12 amino acids. The CDR3 DNA is TGTGCCAGCAGCGGCCCTATAGGAGAGCAGTTCTTC. This codes for CASSGPIGEQFF.

CDR3 sequence reads: CASSLVASLRETQYF. Here the CDR3 DNA reads TGTGCCAGCAGCTTAGTGGCTAGCTTGCGAGAGACCCAGTACTTC. The chain uses TRBV7-6 and TRBJ2-5; perhaps TRBD2 as D (5 bases). This CDR3 has 15 amino acids. Germline loops: CDR1 SGHVS, CDR2 FNYEAQ. V was pared by 1 base and J by 4 bases, with 13 bases between.

The chain uses TRBV6-4 and TRBJ2-3; 12 positions agree with TRBD2. Germline V gene sequence: CDR1 MRHNA, CDR2 SNTAGT. V trimming: 4 bases; J trimming: 1 base; junction bases outside the gene matches: 0. CDR3 length equals 15 residues. The CDR3 nucleotides are TGTGCCAGCAGTGGGACTAGCGGGGGCACAGATACGCAGTATTTT. It yields the protein CASSGTSGGTDTQYF.

The V call is TRBV19, the J call TRBJ1-6, with D possibly matching TRBD1 (5 bases). Trimming pared 4 bases from V and 4 bases from J, leaving 8 bases between. In germline, CDR1 is LNHDA, CDR2 SQIVND (reference sequence). This CDR3 is 14 amino acids long. CDR3 sequence (DNA): TGTGCCAGTAGTACGACAGTTTATAATTCACCCCTCCACTTT. Its protein is CASSTTVYNSPLHF. The full variable domain, completed using reference TRBV19 and TRBJ1-6, is DGGITQSPKYLFRKEGQNVTLSCEQNLNHDAMYWYRQDPGQGLRLIYYSQIVNDFQKGDIAEGYSVSREKKESFPLTVTSAQKNPTAFYLCASSTTVYNSPLHFGNGTRLTVT.

The chain has TRBV5-1 and TRBJ1-1; D ambiguous. Trimming removed 0 bases at V and 5 bases at J, with 5 bases between. Germline V CDR1 and CDR2: SGHRS, YFSETQ. The CDR3 contains 12 residues. Written as DNA, the CDR3 is TGCGCCAGCAGCTTGGCAGCTACTGAAGCTTTCTTT. Its protein is CASSLAATEAFF.

The chain joins TRBV5-1 to TRBJ1-3, with D hard to call. Germline V gene sequence: CDR1 SGHRS, CDR2 YFSETQ. The CDR3 is 15 residues long. Between the trimmed V and J ends, which lost 0 bases and 4 bases, there was a span of 11 bases. The CDR3, as DNA: TGCGCCAGCAGCTTGGATGGAAAGCGAGGAAACACCATATATTTT. Protein sequence: CASSLDGKRGNTIYF.

The gene calls are TRBV12-3 or TRBV12-4 and TRBJ2-7; unclear D gene. CDR3 length equals 13 residues. Between the trimmed V and J ends, which lost 3 bases and 2 bases, there was a span of 8 bases. CDR3 nucleotide sequence: TGTGCCAGCAGTTTTGGTGGGGCCTACGAGCAGTACTTC. It yields the protein CASSFGGAYEQYF.

The rearrangement links TRBV7-9 to TRBJ1-5; D is unclear. Trimming removed 1 base at V and 2 bases at J, with 12 bases between. The CDR3 covers 16 residues. Germline lookup yields CDR1 SEHNR and CDR2 FQNEAQ (reference sequence). The CDR3 nucleotides are TGTGCCAGCAGCTTAGGTACCTCAGGAGGCAATCAGCCCCAGCATTTT. Translated: CASSLGTSGGNQPQHF.

This clone showed up just a few times. The rearrangement joins TRBV19 to TRBJ1-1; D might be TRBD1 (6 bases). The germline CDR1 and CDR2 sequences are LNHDA and SQIVND (reference sequence). The CDR3 length is 15 residues. The germline V and J ends were trimmed by 8 bases and 3 bases, with 19 bases remaining between them. The CDR3 coding sequence is TGTGCCAGTCAACCGGGACATAACGCCGACACTGAAGCTTTCTTT. Translated: CASQPGHNADTEAFF.

This chain uses TRBV3-1 (or the pseudogene TRBV3-2) with TRBJ1-1; possibly TRBD1 for D (5 bases). Per the germline V gene, CDR1 is LGHDT and CDR2 is YNNKEL (reference sequence). CDR3 length: 12 amino acids. V lost 3 bases to trimming and J lost 11 bases, with 13 bases between them. The CDR3: CASSQGPTWAFF. The CDR3 nucleotides read TGTGCCAGCAGCCAGGGACCCACCTGGGCTTTCTTT.

V gene TRBV27 combines with J gene TRBJ1-4; D is unresolved. CDR1 and CDR2 (germline): MNHEY, SMNVEV (reference sequence). V lost 5 bases and J lost 0, with 10 bases in between. The CDR3 runs 15 residues. Here the CDR3 reads CASSHIPSTNEKLFF. DNA of the CDR3: TGTGCCAGCAGTCACATTCCTTCAACTAATGAAAAACTGTTTTTT.

The rearrangement joins TRBV30 to TRBJ1-3; D gene uncertain. CDR3 size: 12 residues. V lost 2 bases and J lost 4, with 6 bases in between. Germline loops: CDR1 GTSNPN, CDR2 SVGIG (reference sequence). The CDR3 protein is CAWSPEGNTIYF. The CDR3 DNA reads TGTGCCTGGAGTCCCGAAGGAAACACCATATATTTT.

The gene calls are TRBV7-9 and TRBJ2-5; 9 positions match TRBD2. The V segment lost 7 bases and the J segment 3 bases; nucleotides outside the gene matches: 3. The CDR3 is 13 amino acids. The V gene's germline CDR1 is SEHNR and CDR2 FQNEAQ (reference sequence). CDR3 residues: CASIPSGEETQYF. CDR3 in DNA: TGTGCCAGCATACCTAGCGGGGAAGAGACCCAGTACTTC. Looking up the rest from reference TRBV7-9 and TRBJ2-5 gives the full variable domain: DTGVSQNPRHKITKRGQNVTFRCDPISEHNRLYWYRQTLGQGPEFLTYFQNEAQLEKSRLLSDRFSAERPKGSFSTLEIQRTEQGDSAMYLCASIPSGEETQYFGPGTRLLVL.

This clone was observed once. The rearrangement uses TRBV5-8 and TRBJ2-5; D is unclear. Per germline, CDR1 SGHTS and CDR2 YDEGEE. Trimming took 0 bases from V and 5 from J, leaving 11 bases between them. The CDR3 contains 14 residues. CDR3 bases: TGTGCCAGCAGCTTGGGGGTTTCGTCCGAGACCCAGTACTTC. Amino acid sequence: CASSLGVSSETQYF.

This chain links TRBV10-3 with TRBJ2-3; D assignment may be TRBD1 or TRBD2 (5 bases each). V gave up 3 bases and J gave up 0 bases, with 13 bases separating them. The CDR3 consists of 16 residues. CDR1 ENHRY and CDR2 SYGVKD come from the germline V gene. The CDR3 here is CAISDLRGLSTDTQYF. For the CDR3, the DNA is TGTGCCATCAGTGATTTGAGGGGCCTTAGCACAGATACGCAGTATTTT.

The CDR3 region is CSAGTVQRRQGAGEQYF. CDR3 nucleotides: TGCAGCGCCGGGACCGTCCAACGAAGACAGGGGGCAGGTGAGCAGTACTTC. The rearrangement uses TRBV29-1 and TRBJ2-7; 10 bases are shared with TRBD1. CDR3 length: 17 amino acids. The germline V gene has CDR1 SQVTM and CDR2 ANQGSEA. Unmatched junction bases numbered 22, after V lost 7 bases and J lost 7 bases.

This rearrangement joins TRBV5-6 to TRBJ2-1; TRBD2 matches 11 bases. Germline-derived CDR1 and CDR2 are SGHDT and YYEEEE. Unmatched junction bases numbered 9, after V lost 0 bases and J lost 4 bases. The CDR3 totals 18 residues. Written as DNA, the CDR3 is TGTGCCAGCAGCTTGGTTAGCGGGAGGGCCGGTTTTTACAATGAGCAGTTCTTC. Its protein product is CASSLVSGRAGFYNEQFF.

The V call is TRBV10-2, the J call TRBJ2-1, with 11 nucleotides matching TRBD2. This CDR3 contains 14 residues. The V and J ends lost 4 bases and 9 bases, in that order; junction bases with no gene match: 5. Per germline, CDR1 WSHSY and CDR2 SAAADI. The CDR3 DNA follows: TGCGCCAGCAGTGTTACTAGCGGGGGCATTGAGCAGTTCTTC. Amino acid sequence: CASSVTSGGIEQFF.

The chain has TRBV6-2 or TRBV6-3 and TRBJ1-1; D gene unclear. The germline V gene has CDR1 MNHEY and CDR2 SVGEGT. V was cut by 3 bases and J by 5 bases, with 13 bases left in between. CDR3 length equals 14 residues. The CDR3 protein is CASSYFRGGTEAFF. The CDR3 bases are TGTGCCAGCAGTTATTTCCGGGGTGGGACTGAAGCTTTCTTT.

This clone was recorded once. V usage is TRBV6-1 and J usage is TRBJ1-1; weak D call: TRBD1 (6 bases). Germline assignment: CDR1 MNHNS and CDR2 SASEGT. CDR3 length: 16 residues. V gave up 4 bases and J gave up 1 base, with 16 bases separating them. The CDR3 DNA follows: TGTGCCAGCAGTGGGACAGCCATAAGTCAGAACACTGAAGCTTTCTTT. Translation gives CASSGTAISQNTEAFF.